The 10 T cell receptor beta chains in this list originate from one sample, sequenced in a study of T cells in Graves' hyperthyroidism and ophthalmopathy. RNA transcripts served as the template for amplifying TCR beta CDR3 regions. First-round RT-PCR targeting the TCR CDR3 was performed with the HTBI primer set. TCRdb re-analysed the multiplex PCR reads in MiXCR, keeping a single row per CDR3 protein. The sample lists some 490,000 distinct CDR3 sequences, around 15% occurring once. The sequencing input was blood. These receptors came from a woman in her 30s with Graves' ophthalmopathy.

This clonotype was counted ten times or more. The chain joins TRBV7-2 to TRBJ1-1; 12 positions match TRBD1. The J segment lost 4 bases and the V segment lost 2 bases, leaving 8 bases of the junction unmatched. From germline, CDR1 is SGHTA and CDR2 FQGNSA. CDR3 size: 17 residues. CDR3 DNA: TGTGCCAGCAGCTTAAGTGGGACAGGGGGCGCGGGCACTGAAGCTTTCTTT. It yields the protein CASSLSGTGGAGTEAFF. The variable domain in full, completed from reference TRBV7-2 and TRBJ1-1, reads GAGVSQSPSNKVTEKGKDVELRCDPISGHTALYWYRQSLGQGLEFLIYFQGNSAPDKSGLPSDRFSAERTGGSVSTLTIQRTQQEDSAVYLCASSLSGTGGAGTEAFFGQGTRLTVV.

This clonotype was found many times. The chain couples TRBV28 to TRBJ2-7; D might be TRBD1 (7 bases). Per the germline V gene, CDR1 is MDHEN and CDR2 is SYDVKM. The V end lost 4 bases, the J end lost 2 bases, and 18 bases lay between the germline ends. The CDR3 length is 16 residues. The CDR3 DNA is TGTGCCAGCAGTTCTTATGACAGGGAGGCTGCCTACGAGCAGTACTTC. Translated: CASSSYDREAAYEQYF.

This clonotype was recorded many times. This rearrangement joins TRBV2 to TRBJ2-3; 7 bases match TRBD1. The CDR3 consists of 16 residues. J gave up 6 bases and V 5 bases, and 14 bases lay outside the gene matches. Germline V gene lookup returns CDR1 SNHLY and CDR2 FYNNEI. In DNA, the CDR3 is TGTGCCAGCAGTAACGGACCCGACAGGGAACTGGATACGCAGTATTTT. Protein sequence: CASSNGPDRELDTQYF.

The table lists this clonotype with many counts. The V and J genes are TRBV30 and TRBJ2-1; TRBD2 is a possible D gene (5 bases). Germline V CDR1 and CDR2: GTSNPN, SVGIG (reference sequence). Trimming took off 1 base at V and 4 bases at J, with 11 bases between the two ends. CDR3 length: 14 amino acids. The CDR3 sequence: CAWSGERRYNEQFF. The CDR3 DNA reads TGTGCCTGGAGTGGTGAGCGGAGATACAATGAGCAGTTCTTC.

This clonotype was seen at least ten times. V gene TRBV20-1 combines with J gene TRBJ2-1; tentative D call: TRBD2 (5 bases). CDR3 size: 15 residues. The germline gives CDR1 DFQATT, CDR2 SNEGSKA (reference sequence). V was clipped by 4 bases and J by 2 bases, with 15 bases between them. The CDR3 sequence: CSATADYLPYNEQFF. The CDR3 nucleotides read TGCAGTGCTACGGCTGACTACTTACCCTACAATGAGCAGTTCTTC.

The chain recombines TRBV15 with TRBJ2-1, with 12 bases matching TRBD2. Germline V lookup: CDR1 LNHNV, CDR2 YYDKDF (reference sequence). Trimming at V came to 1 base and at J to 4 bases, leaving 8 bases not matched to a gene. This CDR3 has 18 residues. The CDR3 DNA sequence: TGTGCCACCAGCAGAGGAGGACTAGCGGGAAAACCTTACAATGAGCAGTTCTTC. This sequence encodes CATSRGGLAGKPYNEQFF. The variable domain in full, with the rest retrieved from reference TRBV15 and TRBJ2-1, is DAMVIQNPRYQVTQFGKPVTLSCSQTLNHNVMYWYQQKSSQAPKLLFHYYDKDFNNEADTPDNFQSRRPNTSFCFLDIRSPGLGDTAMYLCATSRGGLAGKPYNEQFFGPGTRLTVL.

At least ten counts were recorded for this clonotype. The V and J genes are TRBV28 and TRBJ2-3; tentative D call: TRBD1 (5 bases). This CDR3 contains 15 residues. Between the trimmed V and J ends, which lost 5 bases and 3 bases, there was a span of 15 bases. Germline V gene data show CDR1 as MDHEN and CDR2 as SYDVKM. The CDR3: CASSLVPQATDTQYF. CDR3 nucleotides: TGTGCCAGCAGTCTAGTTCCACAGGCGACAGATACGCAGTATTTT.

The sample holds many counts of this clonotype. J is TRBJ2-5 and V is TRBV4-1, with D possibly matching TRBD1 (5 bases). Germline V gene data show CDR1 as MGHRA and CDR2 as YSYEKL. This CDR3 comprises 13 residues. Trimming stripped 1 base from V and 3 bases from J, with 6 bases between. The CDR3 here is CASSQVREETQYF. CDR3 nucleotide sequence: TGCGCCAGCAGCCAAGTCAGGGAAGAGACCCAGTACTTC.

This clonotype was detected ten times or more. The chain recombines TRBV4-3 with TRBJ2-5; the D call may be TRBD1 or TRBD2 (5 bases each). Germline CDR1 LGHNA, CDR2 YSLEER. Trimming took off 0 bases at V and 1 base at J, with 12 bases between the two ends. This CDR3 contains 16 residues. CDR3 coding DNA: TGCGCCAGCAGCCAAGATGGGGGAGTAGGCCAAGAGACCCAGTACTTC. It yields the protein CASSQDGGVGQETQYF.

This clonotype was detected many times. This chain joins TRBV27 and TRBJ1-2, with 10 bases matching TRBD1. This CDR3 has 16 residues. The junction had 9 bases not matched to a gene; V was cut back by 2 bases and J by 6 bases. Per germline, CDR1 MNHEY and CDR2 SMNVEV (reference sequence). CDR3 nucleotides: TGTGCCAGCAGTTTAGACCGGGACAGGGGATACCATGGCTACACCTTC. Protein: CASSLDRDRGYHGYTF.